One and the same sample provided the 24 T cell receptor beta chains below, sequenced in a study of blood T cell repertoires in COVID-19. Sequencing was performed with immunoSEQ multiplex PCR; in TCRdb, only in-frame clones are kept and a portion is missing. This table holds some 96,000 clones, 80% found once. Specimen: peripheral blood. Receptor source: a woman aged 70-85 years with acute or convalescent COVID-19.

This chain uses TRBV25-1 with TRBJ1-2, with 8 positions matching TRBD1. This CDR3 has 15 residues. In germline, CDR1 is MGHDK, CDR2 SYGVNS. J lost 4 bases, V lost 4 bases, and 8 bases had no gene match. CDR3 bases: TGTGCCAGCAGTGCCCCCTCGACAGGGGTCTATGGCTACACCTTC. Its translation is CASSAPSTGVYGYTF.

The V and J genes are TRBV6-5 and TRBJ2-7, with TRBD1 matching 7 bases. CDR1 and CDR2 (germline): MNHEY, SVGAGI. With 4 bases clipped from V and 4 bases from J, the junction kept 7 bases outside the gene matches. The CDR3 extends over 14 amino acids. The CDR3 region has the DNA TGTGCCAGCAGTTTGACAGGGAAGAAGTACGAGCAGTACTTC. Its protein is CASSLTGKKYEQYF.

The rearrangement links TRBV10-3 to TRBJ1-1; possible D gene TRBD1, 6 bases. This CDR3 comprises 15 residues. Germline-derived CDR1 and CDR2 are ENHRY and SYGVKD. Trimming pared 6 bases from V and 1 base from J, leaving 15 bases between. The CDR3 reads CAISETGLGNTEAFF. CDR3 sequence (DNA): TGTGCCATCAGCGAGACAGGTTTGGGGAACACTGAAGCTTTCTTT.

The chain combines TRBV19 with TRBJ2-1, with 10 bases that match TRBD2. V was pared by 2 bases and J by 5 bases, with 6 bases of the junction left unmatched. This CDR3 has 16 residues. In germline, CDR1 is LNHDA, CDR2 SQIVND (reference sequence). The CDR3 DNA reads TGTGCCAGTAGTATATCCTCGGGACTAGCGAACAATGAGCAGTTCTTC. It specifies CASSISSGLANNEQFF.

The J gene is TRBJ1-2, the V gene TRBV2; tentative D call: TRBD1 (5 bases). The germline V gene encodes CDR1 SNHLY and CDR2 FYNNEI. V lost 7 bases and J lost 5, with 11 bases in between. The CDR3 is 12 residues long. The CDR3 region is CASKGDGYGYTF. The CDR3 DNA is TGTGCCAGCAAAGGGGATGGTTATGGCTACACCTTC.

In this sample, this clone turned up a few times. CDR3 DNA sequence: TGTGCCAGCAGTGACTCGTCGGGGGGGCAGGGAGATACGCAGTATTTT. Protein sequence: CASSDSSGGQGDTQYF. The chain carries TRBV6-4 and TRBJ2-3; 8 positions match TRBD2. CDR1 is MRHNA and CDR2 is SNTAGT in the germline V gene. This CDR3 is built from 16 residues. With 0 bases clipped from V and 5 bases from J, the junction kept 7 bases outside the gene matches.

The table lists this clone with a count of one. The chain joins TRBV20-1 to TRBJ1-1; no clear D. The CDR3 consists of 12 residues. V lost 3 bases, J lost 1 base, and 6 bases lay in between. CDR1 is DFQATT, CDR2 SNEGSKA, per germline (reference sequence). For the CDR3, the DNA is TGCAGTGCTAGTTGGCAGAACACTGAAGCTTTCTTT. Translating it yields CSASWQNTEAFF.

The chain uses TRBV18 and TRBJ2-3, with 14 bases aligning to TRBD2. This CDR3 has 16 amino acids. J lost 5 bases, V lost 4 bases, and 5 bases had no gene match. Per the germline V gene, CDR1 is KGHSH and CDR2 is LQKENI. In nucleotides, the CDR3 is TGTGCCAGCTCACAGGGGACTAGCGGGGGCCAAGATACGCAGTATTTT. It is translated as CASSQGTSGGQDTQYF.

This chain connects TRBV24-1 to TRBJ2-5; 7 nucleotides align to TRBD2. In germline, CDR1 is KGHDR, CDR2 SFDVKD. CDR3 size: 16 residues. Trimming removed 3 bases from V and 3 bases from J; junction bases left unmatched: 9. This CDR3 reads CATSDRRGGRKETQYF. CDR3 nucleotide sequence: TGTGCCACCAGTGATCGGCGCGGGGGAAGGAAAGAGACCCAGTACTTC.

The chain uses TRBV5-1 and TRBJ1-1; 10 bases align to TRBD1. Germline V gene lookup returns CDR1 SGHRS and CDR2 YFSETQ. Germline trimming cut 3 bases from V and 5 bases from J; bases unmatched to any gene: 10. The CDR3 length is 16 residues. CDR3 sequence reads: CASSSLDGTGVTEAFF. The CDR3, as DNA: TGCGCCAGCAGCTCGCTTGACGGGACAGGGGTTACTGAAGCTTTCTTT.

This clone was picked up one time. CDR3 nucleotides: TGTGCCAGCAGCCCTCAAGGACAGGAGGGGCGATGGAATCAGCCCCAGCATTTT. Translating it yields CASSPQGQEGRWNQPQHF. The V call is TRBV3-1 (or the pseudogene TRBV3-2), the J call TRBJ1-5, with 7 nucleotides matching TRBD1. V trimming: 4 bases; J trimming: 4 bases; junction bases outside the gene matches: 16. The CDR3 has 18 residues. From germline, CDR1 is LGHDT and CDR2 YNNKEL (reference sequence).

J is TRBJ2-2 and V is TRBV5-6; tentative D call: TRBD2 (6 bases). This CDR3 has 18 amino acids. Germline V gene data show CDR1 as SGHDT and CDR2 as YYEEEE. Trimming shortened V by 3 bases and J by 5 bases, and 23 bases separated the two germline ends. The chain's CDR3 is CASSSELGLLISTGELFF. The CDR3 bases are TGTGCCAGCAGCTCGGAGTTAGGACTACTAATTTCTACCGGGGAGCTGTTTTTT.

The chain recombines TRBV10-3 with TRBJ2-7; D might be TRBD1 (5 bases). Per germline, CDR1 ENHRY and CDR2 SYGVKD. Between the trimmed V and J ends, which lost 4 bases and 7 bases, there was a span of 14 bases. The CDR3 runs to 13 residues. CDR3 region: CAISGFDPGEQYF. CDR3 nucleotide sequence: TGTGCCATCAGTGGGTTCGACCCAGGGGAGCAGTACTTC.

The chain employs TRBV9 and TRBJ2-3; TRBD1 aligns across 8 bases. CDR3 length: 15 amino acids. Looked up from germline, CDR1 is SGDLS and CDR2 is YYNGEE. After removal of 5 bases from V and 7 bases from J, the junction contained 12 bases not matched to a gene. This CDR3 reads CASSATGEGGNTQYF. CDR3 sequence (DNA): TGTGCCAGCAGTGCGACAGGGGAAGGCGGAAATACGCAGTATTTT.

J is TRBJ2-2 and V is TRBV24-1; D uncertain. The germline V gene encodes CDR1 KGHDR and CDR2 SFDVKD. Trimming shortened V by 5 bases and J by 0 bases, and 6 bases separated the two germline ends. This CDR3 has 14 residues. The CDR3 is CATSGHSNTGELFF. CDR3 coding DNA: TGTGCCACCAGTGGGCATTCGAACACCGGGGAGCTGTTTTTT.

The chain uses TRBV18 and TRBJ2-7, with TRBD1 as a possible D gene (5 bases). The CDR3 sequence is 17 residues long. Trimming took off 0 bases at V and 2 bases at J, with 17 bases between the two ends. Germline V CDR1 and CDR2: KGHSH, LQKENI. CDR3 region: CASSPPEFTGLTYEQYF. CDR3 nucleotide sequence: TGTGCCAGCTCACCACCCGAATTCACAGGCCTTACCTACGAGCAGTACTTC.

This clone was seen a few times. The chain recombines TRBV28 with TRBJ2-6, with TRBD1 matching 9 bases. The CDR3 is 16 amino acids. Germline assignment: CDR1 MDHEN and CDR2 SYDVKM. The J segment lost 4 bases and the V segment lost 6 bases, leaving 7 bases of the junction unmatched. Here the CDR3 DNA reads TGTGCCAGCAGGCGGAACAGGGGGCACGGGGCCAACGTCCTGACTTTC. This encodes CASRRNRGHGANVLTF.

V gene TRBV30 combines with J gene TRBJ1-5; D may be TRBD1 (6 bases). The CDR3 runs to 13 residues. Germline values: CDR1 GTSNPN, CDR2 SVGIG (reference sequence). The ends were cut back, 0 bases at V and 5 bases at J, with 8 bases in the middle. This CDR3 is CAWSVGGDQPQHF. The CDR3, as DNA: TGTGCCTGGAGTGTAGGGGGGGATCAGCCCCAGCATTTT.

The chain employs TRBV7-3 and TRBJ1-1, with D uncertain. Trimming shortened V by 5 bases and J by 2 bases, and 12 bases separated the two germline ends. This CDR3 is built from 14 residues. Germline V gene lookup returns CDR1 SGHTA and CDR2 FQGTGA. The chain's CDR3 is CASSRAGGNTEAFF. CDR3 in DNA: TGTGCCAGCAGCCGTGCGGGTGGCAACACTGAAGCTTTCTTT.

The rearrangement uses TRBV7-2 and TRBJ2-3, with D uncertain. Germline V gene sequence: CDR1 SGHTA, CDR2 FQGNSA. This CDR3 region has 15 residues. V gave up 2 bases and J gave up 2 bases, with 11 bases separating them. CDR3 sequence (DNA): TGTGCCAGCAGCTTAAACAGTCCCCCCACAGATACGCAGTATTTT. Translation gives CASSLNSPPTDTQYF.

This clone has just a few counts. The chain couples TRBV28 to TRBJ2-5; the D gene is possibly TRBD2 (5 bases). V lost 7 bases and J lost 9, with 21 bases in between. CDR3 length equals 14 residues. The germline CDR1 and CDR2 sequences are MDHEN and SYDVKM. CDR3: CASTRGGGLVAQYF. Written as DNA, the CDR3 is TGTGCCAGCACCCGAGGTGGAGGCCTTGTGGCCCAGTACTTC.

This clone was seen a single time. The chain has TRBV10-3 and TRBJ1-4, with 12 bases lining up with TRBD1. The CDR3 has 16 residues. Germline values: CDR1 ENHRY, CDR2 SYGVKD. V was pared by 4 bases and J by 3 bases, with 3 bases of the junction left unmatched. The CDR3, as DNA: TGTGCCATCAGTGGGGACAGGGGGCCTGCTAATGAAAAACTGTTTTTT. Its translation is CAISGDRGPANEKLFF.

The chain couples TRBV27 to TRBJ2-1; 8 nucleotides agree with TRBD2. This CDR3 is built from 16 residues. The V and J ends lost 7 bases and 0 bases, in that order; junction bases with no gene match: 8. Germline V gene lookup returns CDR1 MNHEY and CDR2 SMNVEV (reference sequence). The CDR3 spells CASTRGGGSSYNEQFF. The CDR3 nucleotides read TGTGCCAGCACCCGGGGCGGGGGGAGCTCCTACAATGAGCAGTTCTTC.

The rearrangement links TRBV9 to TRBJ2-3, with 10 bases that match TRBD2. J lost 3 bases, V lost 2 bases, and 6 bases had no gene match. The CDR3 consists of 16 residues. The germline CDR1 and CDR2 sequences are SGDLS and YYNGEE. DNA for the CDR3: TGTGCCAGCAGCGTTACCAGGACTAGCGGTACAGATACGCAGTATTTT. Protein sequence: CASSVTRTSGTDTQYF.